This T cell receptor beta chain was sequenced in a study of T-cell reconstitution after alpha-beta-depleted transplantation in children. Researchers prepared the TCRbeta library using unique molecular identifiers, the study reports. MiXCR, run by TCRdb on the PCR reads, gives a single entry per CDR3 protein. Of over 550,000 distinct CDR3 sequences listed, about 11% are singletons. V lost 5 bases, J lost 5 bases, and 6 bases lay in between. The CDR3 covers 11 residues. Here the sequenced sample was PBMCs from the stem cell graft donor, taken from the stem cell graft. V usage is TRBV12-3 or TRBV12-4 and J usage is TRBJ1-2; D is perhaps TRBD1 (6 bases). This receptor was obtained from a human donor who donated a stem cell graft to a child with acute myeloid leukemia. The CDR3 DNA follows: TGTGCCAGCAGTGGACAGTATGGCTACACCTTC. Amino acids: CASSGQYGYTF.